This T cell receptor beta chain originates from a study of OX40 agonist ivuxolimab in advanced cancers. Study at large: Partial response was recorded in three patients: one hepatocellular carcinoma and two cutaneous melanoma cases. Study-level results: In a subset of nonresponders, normalized T-cell clonal expansion was also low.

Baseline was the first blood sampling point, followed by cycle 4 day 1 and cycle 7 day 1. Per germline, CDR1 SGHRS and CDR2 YFSETQ. The CDR3 sequence is 16 residues long. Trimming took 0 bases from V and 3 from J; bases not matched to a gene: 3. Worth noting for this clone: Its specificity is unknown.

Sequencing used immunoSEQ multiplex PCR; TCRdb keeps in-frame clones, though not all of them. The sample holds about 82,000 clones, 85% to 90% seen once. Source: CD4+ or CD8+ T cells sorted from blood, taken in a trial of the OX40 agonist ivuxolimab. The source of this sequence is an adult with an advanced solid tumor such as melanoma, head and neck, liver or kidney cancer. The chain couples TRBV5-1 to TRBJ2-3; 11 nucleotides align to TRBD2. The CDR3 sequence: CASSLGTSGSTDTQYF. CDR3 nucleotides: TGCGCCAGCAGCTTGGGTACTAGCGGGAGTACAGATACGCAGTATTTT.